This entry lists 19 T cell receptor beta chains sequenced from one sample in a study of T cell repertoires in cytomegalovirus infection. TCRdb re-called the reads with MiXCR, one entry per CDR3 protein. The top ten hold approximately 19% of the sample, which has about 270,000 distinct CDR3 sequences, around 20% seen once. Antigens for these TCRs are unknown. The material was cultured PBMCs, obtained from culture after CMV antigen stimulation. Receptors originate from a human donor in good health (CMV status not recorded). Some clones in this sample may be carry-over from other donors' samples.

The CDR3 sequence: CASSPRTGAEAFF. CDR3 sequence (DNA): TGTGCCAGCAGTCCCCGGACAGGGGCTGAAGCTTTCTTT. The gene calls are TRBV27 and TRBJ1-1; TRBD1 matches at 9 bases. V shed 5 bases and J 6 bases; nucleotides not matched to a gene: 4. Germline CDR1 and CDR2: MNHEY and SMNVEV (reference sequence). The CDR3 covers 13 residues.

This clonotype was picked up a small number of times. V usage is TRBV18 and J usage is TRBJ2-1; no clear D gene. V lost 0 bases and J lost 8, with 14 bases in between. Germline V gene lookup returns CDR1 KGHSH and CDR2 LQKENI. CDR3 length: 15 amino acids. DNA for the CDR3: TGTGCCAGCTCACCACCGACTTCCCGTGGGGATGAGCAGTTCTTC. It is translated as CASSPPTSRGDEQFF.

This clonotype was picked up many times. The rearrangement links TRBV6-2 or TRBV6-3 to TRBJ1-2; D is undetermined. The V end was cut by 7 bases, the J end by 0 bases, with 9 bases between. Per the germline V gene, CDR1 is MNHEY and CDR2 is SVGEGT. There are 13 residues in the CDR3. In DNA, the CDR3 is TGTGCCAGCACCAGAGGCGCTAACTATGGCTACACCTTC. Translated: CASTRGANYGYTF.

J is TRBJ2-5 and V is TRBV23-1, with 9 bases fitting TRBD1. TRBV23-1 is classed as an ORF, of uncertain function. The CDR3 is 17 amino acids. V trimming: 6 bases; J trimming: 5 bases; junction bases outside the gene matches: 16. The CDR3 DNA is TGCGCCAGCAGCAGGAGACCCGGGACAGGGCGGGTCGAGACCCAGTACTTC. Protein product: CASSRRPGTGRVETQYF.

The chain employs TRBV28 and TRBJ2-3, with D hard to call. Germline CDR1 reads MDHEN; CDR2 reads SYDVKM. Trimming cost V 3 bases and J 4 bases, with 8 bases left between them. The CDR3 sequence is 13 residues long. CDR3 in DNA: TGTGCCAGCAGTTTCCCTTGGGCAGATACGCAGTATTTT. Amino acid sequence: CASSFPWADTQYF.

V and J are TRBV6-2 or TRBV6-3 and TRBJ2-1; D is perhaps TRBD1 (7 bases). The CDR3 has 15 amino acids. V was clipped by 7 bases and J by 5 bases, with 18 bases between them. Germline V gives CDR1 MNHEY, CDR2 SVGEGT. The CDR3 is CASKRGQGGNNEQFF. For the CDR3, the DNA is TGTGCCAGCAAACGAGGGCAGGGGGGTAACAATGAGCAGTTCTTC.

This sequence joins TRBV15 and TRBJ2-2; D is possibly TRBD1 or TRBD2 (5 bases each). CDR1 and CDR2 (germline): LNHNV, YYDKDF (reference sequence). The V and J ends lost 11 bases and 7 bases respectively, with 17 bases between them. CDR3 length: 13 residues. The CDR3 loop is CASGTSPGGELFF. The CDR3 DNA sequence: TGTGCCTCGGGGACCAGTCCAGGCGGGGAGCTGTTTTTT.

This chain uses TRBV7-2 with TRBJ2-5, with 8 bases fitting TRBD2. The CDR3 extends over 17 amino acids. Germline CDR1 SGHTA, CDR2 FQGNSA. V was clipped by 1 base and J by 5 bases; unmatched bases: 12. The CDR3 DNA is TGTGCCAGCAGCTTAGGTCTAGCGGGCAACCATGGGGAGACCCAGTACTTC. Encoded protein: CASSLGLAGNHGETQYF.

The gene calls are TRBV12-3 or TRBV12-4 and TRBJ1-6, with 10 bases lining up with TRBD1. The CDR3 runs to 14 residues. Trimming at V came to 6 bases and at J to 5 bases, leaving 1 base not matched to a gene. Here the CDR3 DNA reads TGTGCCAGCAGGGGGACAGGGGATAATTCACCCCTCCACTTT. This gives the protein CASRGTGDNSPLHF.

This clonotype was seen many times. V gene TRBV7-9 combines with J gene TRBJ1-1; TRBD1 agrees at 10 bases. The CDR3 sequence is 15 residues long. Germline CDR1 is SEHNR and CDR2 is FQNEAQ (reference sequence). Trimming took 5 bases from V and 7 from J; bases not matched to a gene: 10. In DNA form, the CDR3 reads TGTGCCAGCAGCCCACGGGGACAGGGGAAAGATGAAGCTTTCTTT. Translating gives CASSPRGQGKDEAFF.

The rearrangement links TRBV7-8 to TRBJ2-7, with D maybe TRBD2 (6 bases). The length of the CDR3 is 16 residues. With 2 bases removed from V and 7 bases from J, the gap between germline ends came to 21 bases. Germline V lookup: CDR1 SGHVS, CDR2 FQNEAQ. This CDR3 reads CASSLLGTSLVGEQYV. CDR3 DNA sequence: TGTGCCAGCAGCTTATTGGGGACTTCACTAGTGGGGGAGCAGTACGTC.

The chain combines TRBV2 with TRBJ1-5, with D uncertain. Per the germline V gene, CDR1 is SNHLY and CDR2 is FYNNEI. The germline V and J ends were trimmed by 6 bases and 0 bases, with 12 bases remaining between them. This CDR3 is 15 amino acids long. The CDR3 loop reads CASREADLSNQPQHF. DNA for the CDR3: TGTGCCAGCAGGGAGGCAGACCTTAGCAATCAGCCCCAGCATTTT.

This clonotype was seen repeatedly, ten times or more. This chain connects TRBV7-2 to TRBJ1-3, with D tentatively TRBD1 (5 bases). The germline CDR1 and CDR2 sequences are SGHTA and FQGNSA. The CDR3 length is 15 residues. Trimming pared 4 bases from V and 0 bases from J, leaving 10 bases between. The CDR3 is CASSSSRGSGNTIYF. DNA of the CDR3: TGTGCCAGCAGCTCGAGTAGGGGCTCTGGAAACACCATATATTTT.

The genes are TRBV15 and TRBJ2-3, with D perhaps TRBD1 or TRBD2 (6 bases each). V dropped 4 bases and J dropped 3 bases, with 20 bases sitting between them. CDR1 is LNHNV and CDR2 is YYDKDF in the germline V gene (reference sequence). The CDR3 sequence is 17 residues long. Written as DNA, the CDR3 is TGTGCCACCAGCACCTCCGAGGGGGGAGTTTTTACAGATACGCAGTATTTT. Its translation: CATSTSEGGVFTDTQYF.

This clonotype was counted once. The chain couples TRBV7-8 to TRBJ2-2, with 12 positions matching TRBD2. This CDR3 has 17 residues. With V trimmed by 0 bases and J by 5 bases, 4 bases remained unmatched. CDR1 and CDR2 (germline): SGHVS, FQNEAQ. CDR3 amino acids: CASSLALAGGLTGELFF. As DNA, the CDR3 is TGTGCCAGCAGCTTAGCACTAGCGGGAGGTCTTACCGGGGAGCTGTTTTTT.

The gene calls are TRBV20-1 and TRBJ2-7, with 9 bases matching TRBD2. Germline V lookup: CDR1 DFQATT, CDR2 SNEGSKA (reference sequence). The CDR3 covers 13 residues. With 4 bases clipped from V and 5 bases from J, the junction kept 6 bases outside the gene matches. DNA for the CDR3: TGCAGTGCTATTAGCGGGAGTATCCACGAGCAGTACTTC. Residues: CSAISGSIHEQYF.

Of note for this clonotype: This may be a read error: a much more frequent sequence differs by one nucleotide. The V gene is TRBV12-3 or TRBV12-4, the J gene TRBJ1-1; D not resolved. CDR3 size: 13 residues. CDR3 bases: TGTGCCAGCACGTCGAATGATGGCACTGACGCTTTCTTT. Its translation is CASTSNDGTDAFF.

This clonotype showed up many times. DNA of the CDR3: TGTGCCAGCAGTCACATCCCGACTAGCCACGAGCAGTACGTC. It codes for CASSHIPTSHEQYV. The chain carries TRBV6-1 and TRBJ2-7; 7 bases agree with TRBD2. V dropped 5 bases and J dropped 5; count of bases not matched to a gene: 9. This CDR3 comprises 14 residues. Per the germline V gene, CDR1 is MNHNS and CDR2 is SASEGT.

This clonotype has a handful of counts. J is TRBJ2-7 and V is TRBV6-2 or TRBV6-3, with 10 bases aligning to TRBD2. This CDR3 has 13 amino acids. Germline assignment: CDR1 MNHEY and CDR2 SVGEGT. J lost 6 bases, V lost 8 bases, and 7 bases had no gene match. In DNA form, the CDR3 reads TGTGCCAGCCACAGCGGGAGGGGATTCGAGCAGTACTTC. This gives the protein CASHSGRGFEQYF.